The 2 T cell receptor beta chains below all came from one sample that was sequenced in a study of blood T cells in healthy people across ages. A sample-barcoded 5' primer and a J-beta primer mix were used in a second PCR of about 7 to 12 cycles. TCRdb independently ran MiXCR on the 5' RACE reads; one entry per CDR3 protein. The sample records approximately 1,000,000 distinct CDR3 sequences, 30% to 40% being singletons. Sample: blood. All receptors come from a man aged 18 to 29 in good health.

The J gene is TRBJ2-7, the V gene TRBV10-3, with D uncertain. V lost 3 bases to trimming and J lost 0 bases, with 9 bases between them. This CDR3 has 14 amino acids. Germline V gene sequence: CDR1 ENHRY, CDR2 SYGVKD. The CDR3 protein is CAISEPTSSYEQYF. CDR3 in DNA: TGTGCCATCAGTGAACCGACCAGCTCCTACGAGCAGTACTTC.

There are many counts of this clonotype. The chain uses TRBV29-1 and TRBJ1-2, with 7 bases aligning to TRBD1. Germline V gene lookup returns CDR1 SQVTM and CDR2 ANQGSEA. V shed 6 bases, J shed 1 base, and the junction held 8 bases outside the gene matches. There are 14 residues in the CDR3. The DNA for the CDR3 is TGCAGCGTGCTCAGGGGGGATCTTAACTATGGCTACACCTTC. This codes for CSVLRGDLNYGYTF. Based on the CDR3 plus reference TRBV29-1 and TRBJ1-2, the full variable domain is SAVISQKPSRDICQRGTSLTIQCQVDSQVTMMFWYRQQPGQSLTLIATANQGSEATYESGFVIDKFPISRPNLTFSTLTVSNMSPEDSSIYLCSVLRGDLNYGYTFGSGTRLTVV.